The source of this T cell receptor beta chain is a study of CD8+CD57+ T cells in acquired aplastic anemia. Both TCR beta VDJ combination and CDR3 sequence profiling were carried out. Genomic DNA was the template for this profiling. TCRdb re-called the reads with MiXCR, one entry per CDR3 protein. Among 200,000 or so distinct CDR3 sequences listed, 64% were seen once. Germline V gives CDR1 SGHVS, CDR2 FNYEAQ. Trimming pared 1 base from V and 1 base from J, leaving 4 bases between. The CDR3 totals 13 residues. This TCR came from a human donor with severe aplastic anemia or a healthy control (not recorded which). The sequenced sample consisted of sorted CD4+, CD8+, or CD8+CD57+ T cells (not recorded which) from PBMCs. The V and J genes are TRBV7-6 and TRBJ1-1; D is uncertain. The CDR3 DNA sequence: TGTGCCAGCAGCTTAGACCCGAACACTGAAGCTTTCTTT. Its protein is CASSLDPNTEAFF.